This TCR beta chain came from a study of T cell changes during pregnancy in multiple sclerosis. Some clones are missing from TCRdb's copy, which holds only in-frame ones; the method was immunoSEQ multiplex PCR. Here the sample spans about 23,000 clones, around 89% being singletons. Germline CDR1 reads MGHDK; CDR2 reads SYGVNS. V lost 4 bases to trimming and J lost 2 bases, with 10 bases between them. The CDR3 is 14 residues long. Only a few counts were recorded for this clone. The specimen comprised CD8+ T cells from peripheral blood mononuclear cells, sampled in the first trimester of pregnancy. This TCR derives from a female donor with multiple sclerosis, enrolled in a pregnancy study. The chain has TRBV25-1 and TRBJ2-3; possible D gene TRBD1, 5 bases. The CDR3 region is CASSGRQYTDTQYF. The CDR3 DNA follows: TGTGCCAGCAGTGGTAGACAGTACACAGATACGCAGTATTTT.